This TCR beta chain was sequenced for a study of blood T cell repertoires in COVID-19. Enrollment of patients from Seattle took place during active infection, with longitudinal follow-up. From germline, CDR1 is LNHDA and CDR2 SQIVND (reference sequence). The CDR3 loop spans 13 amino acids. V shed 8 bases and J 5 bases; nucleotides not matched to a gene: 3. The assay was immunoSEQ multiplex PCR, and TCRdb's table has in-frame clones only and misses some. There are tens of thousands of clones in the sample; more than 75% occur only once, and 15% to 20% lies in the top ten. Sequencing used peripheral blood. The chain combines TRBV19 with TRBJ2-5, with TRBD1 matching over 12 bases. The receptor was isolated from a man aged 35-49 years with COVID-19, enrolled during active disease. CDR3 in amino acids: CASGTGGLETQYF. DNA for the CDR3: TGTGCCAGTGGGACAGGGGGCTTGGAGACCCAGTACTTC.